This TCR beta chain was sequenced for a study of T cell responses to AZD1222 COVID-19 vaccine. Overall study findings and caveats: Close to half of all spike-specific TCRs reportedly target regions of the variants that are unmutated.

Comment on this clone: Antigen specificity is unknown. A much larger clone lies a single base off, so this may be a read error.

V was clipped by 1 base and J by 3 bases, with 4 bases between them. This CDR3 spans 12 amino acids. The germline gives CDR1 SEHNR, CDR2 FQNEAQ (reference sequence). The data were produced by immunoSEQ multiplex PCR, yet TCRdb's version contains in-frame clones alone and is incomplete. The sample includes 110,000 to 150,000 clones, 92% of them seen just once. The clonotype was recovered from an adult in good health. Sequenced here: peripheral blood, sampled on day 0 of AZD1222 vaccination. The gene calls are TRBV7-9 and TRBJ2-7; no definite D call. The CDR3 region is CASSLVGYEQYF. The CDR3, as DNA: TGTGCCAGCAGCTTAGTTGGCTACGAGCAGTACTTC. Based on the CDR3 plus reference TRBV7-9 and TRBJ2-7, the full variable domain is DTGVSQNPRHKITKRGQNVTFRCDPISEHNRLYWYRQTLGQGPEFLTYFQNEAQLEKSRLLSDRFSAERPKGSFSTLEIQRTEQGDSAMYLCASSLVGYEQYFGPGTRLTVT.